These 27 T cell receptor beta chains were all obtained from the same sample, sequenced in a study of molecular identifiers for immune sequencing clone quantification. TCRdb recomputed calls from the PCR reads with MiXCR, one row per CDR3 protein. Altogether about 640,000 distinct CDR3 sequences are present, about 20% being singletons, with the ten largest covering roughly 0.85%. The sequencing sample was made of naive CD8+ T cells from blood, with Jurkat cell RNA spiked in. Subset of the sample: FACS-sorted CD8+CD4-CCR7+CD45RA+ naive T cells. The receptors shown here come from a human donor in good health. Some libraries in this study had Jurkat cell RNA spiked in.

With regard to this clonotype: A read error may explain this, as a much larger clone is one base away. The CDR3 DNA reads TGTGCCAGCAGCCAAGATCCTGAGGACGGACCGTATGGCTACACCTTC. As protein: CASSQDPEDGPYGYTF. This sequence joins TRBV4-2 and TRBJ1-2; D is unresolved. This CDR3 has 16 residues. Germline lookup yields CDR1 LGHNA and CDR2 YNFKEQ. V was shortened by 0 bases and J by 5 bases, with 16 bases between the two germline ends.

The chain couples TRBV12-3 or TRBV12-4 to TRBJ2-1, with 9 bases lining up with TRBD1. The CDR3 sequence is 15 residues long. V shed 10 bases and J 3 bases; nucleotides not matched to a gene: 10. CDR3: CAISPGTGHYNEQFF. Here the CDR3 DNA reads TGTGCCATTTCCCCCGGGACAGGGCACTACAATGAGCAGTTCTTC.

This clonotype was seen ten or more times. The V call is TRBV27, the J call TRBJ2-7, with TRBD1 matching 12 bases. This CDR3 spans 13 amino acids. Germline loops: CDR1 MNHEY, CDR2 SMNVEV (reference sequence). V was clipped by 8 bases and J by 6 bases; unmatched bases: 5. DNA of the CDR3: TGTGCCAGCGCGGGACAGGGGGCCTCCGAGCAGTACTTC. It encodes CASAGQGASEQYF.

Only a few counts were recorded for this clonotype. The CDR3 protein is CASSSYPPGAPEAFF. The CDR3 DNA sequence: TGTGCCAGTAGTAGCTACCCACCGGGGGCGCCTGAAGCTTTCTTT. V usage is TRBV19 and J usage is TRBJ1-1; D perhaps matches TRBD1 (6 bases). This CDR3 region has 15 residues. V lost 4 bases and J 6 bases, leaving 18 bases between the germline ends. Germline V gives CDR1 LNHDA, CDR2 SQIVND (reference sequence).

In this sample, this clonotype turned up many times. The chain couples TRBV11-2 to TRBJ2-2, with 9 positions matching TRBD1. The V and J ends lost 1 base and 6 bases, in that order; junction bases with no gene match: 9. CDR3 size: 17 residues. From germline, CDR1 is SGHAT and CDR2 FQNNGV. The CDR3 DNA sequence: TGTGCCAGCAGCTTAGTTTTCGGGACAGGGCCAGCCGGGGAGCTGTTTTTT. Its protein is CASSLVFGTGPAGELFF.

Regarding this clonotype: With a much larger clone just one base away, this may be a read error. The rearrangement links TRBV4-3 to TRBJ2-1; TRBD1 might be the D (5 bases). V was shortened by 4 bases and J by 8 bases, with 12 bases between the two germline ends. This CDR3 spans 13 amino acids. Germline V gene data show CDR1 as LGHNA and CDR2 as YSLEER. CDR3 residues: CASSRTGYDEQFF. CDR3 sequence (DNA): TGCGCCAGCAGCCGAACAGGATACGATGAGCAGTTCTTC.

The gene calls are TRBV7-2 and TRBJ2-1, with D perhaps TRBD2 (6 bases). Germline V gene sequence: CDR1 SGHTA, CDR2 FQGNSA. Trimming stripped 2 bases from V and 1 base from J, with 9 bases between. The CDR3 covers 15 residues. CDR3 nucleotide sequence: TGTGCCAGCAGCTTATTCGGGGGTTCCTACAATGAGCAGTTCTTC. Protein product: CASSLFGGSYNEQFF.

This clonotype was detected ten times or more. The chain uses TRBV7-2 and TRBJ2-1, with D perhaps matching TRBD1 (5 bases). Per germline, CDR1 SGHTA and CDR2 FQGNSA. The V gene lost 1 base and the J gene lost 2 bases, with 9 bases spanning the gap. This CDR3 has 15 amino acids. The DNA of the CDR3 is TGTGCCAGCAGCTTAGAAAAAGGGGCCTACAATGAGCAGTTCTTC. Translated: CASSLEKGAYNEQFF.

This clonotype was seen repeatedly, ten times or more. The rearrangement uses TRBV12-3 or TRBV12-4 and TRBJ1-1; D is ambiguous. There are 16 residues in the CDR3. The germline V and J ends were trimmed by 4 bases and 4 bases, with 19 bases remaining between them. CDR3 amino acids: CASSSDAGYAGTEAFF. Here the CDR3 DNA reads TGTGCCAGCAGTTCGGACGCCGGGTACGCGGGCACTGAAGCTTTCTTT.

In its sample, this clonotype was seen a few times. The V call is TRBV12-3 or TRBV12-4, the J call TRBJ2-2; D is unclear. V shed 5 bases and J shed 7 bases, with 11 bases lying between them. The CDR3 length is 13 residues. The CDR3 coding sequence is TGTGCCAGCAGTCCCCCCGTGGGCGGGGAGCTGTTTTTT. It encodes CASSPPVGGELFF.

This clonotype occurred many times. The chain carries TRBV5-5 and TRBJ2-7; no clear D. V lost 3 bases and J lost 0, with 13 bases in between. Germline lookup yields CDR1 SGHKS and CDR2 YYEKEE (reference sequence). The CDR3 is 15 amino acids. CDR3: CASSSGPKSSYEQYF. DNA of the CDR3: TGTGCCAGCAGCTCCGGACCCAAGAGCTCCTACGAGCAGTACTTC.

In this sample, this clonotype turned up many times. The chain's CDR3 is CSARVSLADPTDTQYF. CDR3 DNA sequence: TGCAGTGCTAGAGTTTCACTAGCGGACCCCACAGATACGCAGTATTTT. The chain is built from TRBV20-1 and TRBJ2-3, with TRBD2 identical over 8 bases. Per germline, CDR1 DFQATT and CDR2 SNEGSKA (reference sequence). Trimming took 1 base from V and 2 from J; bases not matched to a gene: 8. CDR3 length equals 16 residues.

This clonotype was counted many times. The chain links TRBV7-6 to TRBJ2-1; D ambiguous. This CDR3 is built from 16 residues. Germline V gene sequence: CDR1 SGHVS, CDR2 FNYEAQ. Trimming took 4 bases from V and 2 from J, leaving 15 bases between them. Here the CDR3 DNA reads TGTGCCAGCAGCTCTAAGCTCGGAAGACCCTACAATGAGCAGTTCTTC. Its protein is CASSSKLGRPYNEQFF. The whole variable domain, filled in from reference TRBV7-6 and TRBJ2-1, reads GAGVSQSPRYKVTKRGQDVALRCDPISGHVSLYWYRQALGQGPEFLTYFNYEAQQDKSGLPNDRFSAERPEGSISTLTIQRTEQRDSAMYRCASSSKLGRPYNEQFFGPGTRLTVL.

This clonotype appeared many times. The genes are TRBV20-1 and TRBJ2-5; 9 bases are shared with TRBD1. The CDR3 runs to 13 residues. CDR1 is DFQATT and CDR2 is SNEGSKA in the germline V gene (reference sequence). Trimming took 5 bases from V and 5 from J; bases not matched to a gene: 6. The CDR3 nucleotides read TGCAGTGCTCCGGACAGGGGTCCCGAGACCCAGTACTTC. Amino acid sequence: CSAPDRGPETQYF.

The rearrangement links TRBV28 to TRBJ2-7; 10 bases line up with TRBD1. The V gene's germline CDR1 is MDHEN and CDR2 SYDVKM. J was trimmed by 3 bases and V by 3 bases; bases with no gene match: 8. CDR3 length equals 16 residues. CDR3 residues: CASSFRDRGRYYEQYF. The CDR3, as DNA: TGTGCCAGCAGTTTTCGGGACAGGGGACGATACTACGAGCAGTACTTC.

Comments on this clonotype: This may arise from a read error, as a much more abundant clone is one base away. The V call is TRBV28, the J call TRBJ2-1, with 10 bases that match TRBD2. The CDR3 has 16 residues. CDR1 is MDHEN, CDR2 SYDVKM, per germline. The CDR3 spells CASSLRTSGTYSEQFF. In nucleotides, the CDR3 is TGTGCCAGCAGTTTACGGACTAGCGGAACCTACAGTGAGCAGTTCTTC.

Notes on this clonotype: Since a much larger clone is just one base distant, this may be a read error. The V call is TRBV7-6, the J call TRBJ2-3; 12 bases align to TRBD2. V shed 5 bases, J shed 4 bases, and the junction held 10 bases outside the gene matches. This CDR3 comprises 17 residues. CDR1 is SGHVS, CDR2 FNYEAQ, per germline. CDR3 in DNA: TGTGCCAGCAGCCAACCTAGCGGGGGGGCGTACGCAGATACGCAGTATTTT. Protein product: CASSQPSGGAYADTQYF.

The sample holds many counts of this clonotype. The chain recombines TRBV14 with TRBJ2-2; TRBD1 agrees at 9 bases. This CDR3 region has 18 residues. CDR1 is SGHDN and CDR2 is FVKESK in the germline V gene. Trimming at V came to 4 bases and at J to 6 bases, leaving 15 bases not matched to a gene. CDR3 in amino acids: CASSPYTGTGTFPGELFF. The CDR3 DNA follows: TGTGCCAGCAGCCCTTACACCGGGACAGGGACGTTTCCCGGGGAGCTGTTTTTT.

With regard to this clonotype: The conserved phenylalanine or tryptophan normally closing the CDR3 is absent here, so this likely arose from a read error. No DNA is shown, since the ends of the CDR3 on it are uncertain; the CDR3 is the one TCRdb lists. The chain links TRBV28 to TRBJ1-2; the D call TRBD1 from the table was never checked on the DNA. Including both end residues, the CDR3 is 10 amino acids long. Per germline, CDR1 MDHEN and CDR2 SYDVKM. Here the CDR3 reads CASSLWGALI.

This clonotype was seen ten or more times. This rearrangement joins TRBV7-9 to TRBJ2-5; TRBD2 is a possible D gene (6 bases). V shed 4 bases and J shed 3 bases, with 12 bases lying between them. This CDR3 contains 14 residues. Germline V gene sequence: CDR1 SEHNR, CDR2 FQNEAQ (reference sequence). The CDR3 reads CASSSGLTKETQYF. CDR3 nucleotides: TGTGCCAGCAGCTCCGGACTAACGAAAGAGACCCAGTACTTC.

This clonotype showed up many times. Here the CDR3 reads CASSKDRSLNQPQHF. In DNA form, the CDR3 reads TGTGCCAGCAGTAAGGACAGGTCTCTCAATCAGCCCCAGCATTTT. The chain recombines TRBV27 with TRBJ1-5; TRBD1 agrees at 7 bases. Trimming cost V 5 bases and J 3 bases; bases outside gene matches: 7. The V gene's germline CDR1 is MNHEY and CDR2 SMNVEV (reference sequence). The CDR3 is 15 amino acids.

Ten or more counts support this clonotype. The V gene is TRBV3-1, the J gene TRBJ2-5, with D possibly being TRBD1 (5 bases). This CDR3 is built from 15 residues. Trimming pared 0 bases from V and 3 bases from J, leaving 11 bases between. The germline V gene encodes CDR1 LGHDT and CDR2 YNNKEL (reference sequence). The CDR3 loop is CASSQETVTEETQYF. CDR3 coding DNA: TGTGCCAGCAGCCAAGAGACCGTGACAGAAGAGACCCAGTACTTC.

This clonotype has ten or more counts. CDR3 nucleotide sequence: TGTGCCAGCAGTTTTTTCGGGGGCGGCTACGAGCAGTACTTC. This sequence encodes CASSFFGGGYEQYF. The V and J genes are TRBV28 and TRBJ2-7; perhaps D is TRBD1 or TRBD2 (6 bases each). Trimming left V 3 bases short and J 3 bases short, with 12 bases between. This CDR3 spans 14 amino acids. Germline V lookup: CDR1 MDHEN, CDR2 SYDVKM.

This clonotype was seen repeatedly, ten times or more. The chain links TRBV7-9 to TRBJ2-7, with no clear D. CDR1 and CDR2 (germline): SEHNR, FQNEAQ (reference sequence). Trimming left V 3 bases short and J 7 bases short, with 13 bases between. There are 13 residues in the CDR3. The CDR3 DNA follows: TGTGCCAGCAGCTTGGGTCATCGTGGAGAGCAGTACTTC. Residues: CASSLGHRGEQYF.

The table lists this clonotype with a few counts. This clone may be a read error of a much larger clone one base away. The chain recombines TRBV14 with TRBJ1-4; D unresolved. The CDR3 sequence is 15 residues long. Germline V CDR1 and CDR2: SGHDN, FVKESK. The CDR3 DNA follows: TGTGCCAGCAGCCGAATTGCCACGGCGGGTGAAAGACTGTTTTTT. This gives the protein CASSRIATAGERLFF.

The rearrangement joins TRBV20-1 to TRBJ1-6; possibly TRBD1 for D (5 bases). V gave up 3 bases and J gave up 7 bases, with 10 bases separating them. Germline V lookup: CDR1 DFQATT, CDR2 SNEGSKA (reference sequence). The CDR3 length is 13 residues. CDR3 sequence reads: CSASRGENSPLHF. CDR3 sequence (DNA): TGCAGTGCTAGTCGAGGGGAGAATTCACCCCTCCACTTT.

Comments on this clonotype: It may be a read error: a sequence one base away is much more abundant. The CDR3 spells CSVEETATYGYTF. CDR3 DNA sequence: TGCAGCGTTGAAGAGACAGCTACCTATGGCTACACCTTC. This rearrangement joins TRBV29-1 to TRBJ1-2; D may be TRBD1 (5 bases). Germline-derived CDR1 and CDR2 are SQVTM and ANQGSEA. The CDR3 runs 13 residues. Trimming took 0 bases from V and 4 from J, leaving 9 bases between them.